Each of the 14 T cell receptor beta chains below was sequenced from the same sample in a study of blood T cells in healthy people across ages. Then a second PCR, running roughly 7 to 12 cycles, was carried out with a sample-barcoded 5' primer and a J-beta primer mix. TCRdb re-analysed the 5' RACE reads in MiXCR, keeping a single row per CDR3 protein. The repertoire consists of approximately 1,700,000 distinct CDR3 sequences, with about two fifths occurring once and the leading ten covering roughly 23%. The sample taken for sequencing was blood. Receptors originate from a human donor in good health.

A word on this clonotype: The junction differs from germline at one of its ends, possibly a read error. The chain uses TRBV27 and TRBJ2-7, with TRBD1 matching over 7 bases. Germline values: CDR1 MNHEY, CDR2 SMNVEV (reference sequence). The CDR3 is 13 residues long. The CDR3 nucleotides read TGTGTCAGCAGTGCCGGGACAGCTTACGAGCAGTACTTC. Protein: CVSSAGTAYEQYF.

This clonotype showed up just a few times. V gene TRBV24-1 combines with J gene TRBJ2-7; the match to TRBD1 covers 7 bases. The CDR3 is 15 amino acids. V gave up 0 bases and J gave up 7 bases; unmatched junction bases: 8. The germline V gene encodes CDR1 KGHDR and CDR2 SFDVKD. The CDR3 DNA sequence: TGTGCCACCAGTGATTTGAACACAGGGGTTGAGGAGCAGTACTTC. Its translation is CATSDLNTGVEEQYF.

A few counts support this clonotype. The rearrangement links TRBV20-1 to TRBJ2-5; no clear D. V dropped 3 bases and J dropped 2 bases, with 7 bases sitting between them. The CDR3 totals 12 residues. Germline V lookup: CDR1 DFQATT, CDR2 SNEGSKA (reference sequence). The CDR3, as DNA: TGCAGTGCTAGTGGCCGACAAGAGACCCAGTACTTC. This encodes CSASGRQETQYF.

The chain carries TRBV10-3 and TRBJ2-1, with 8 bases identical to TRBD1. The V and J ends lost 7 bases and 4 bases, in that order; junction bases with no gene match: 12. Germline V gives CDR1 ENHRY, CDR2 SYGVKD. The CDR3 has 16 residues. The CDR3 DNA follows: TGTGCCATCAAGGCCAATCCGGGACAGGAATACAATGAGCAGTTCTTC. This encodes CAIKANPGQEYNEQFF.

The sample holds a few counts of this clonotype. The chain combines TRBV4-1 with TRBJ2-5; TRBD1 agrees at 7 bases. CDR1 MGHRA and CDR2 YSYEKL come from the germline V gene. With V trimmed by 2 bases and J by 5 bases, 5 bases remained unmatched. The CDR3 loop spans 14 amino acids. The CDR3 DNA sequence: TGCGCCAGCAGCCAACGACAGGGTGTCGAGACCCAGTACTTC. It is translated as CASSQRQGVETQYF.

This rearrangement joins TRBV24-1 to TRBJ2-1; perhaps TRBD2 as D (5 bases). Germline assignment: CDR1 KGHDR and CDR2 SFDVKD. The germline V and J ends were trimmed by 1 base and 9 bases, with 6 bases remaining between them. The CDR3 is 12 amino acids. CDR3: CATSDFRGEQFF. CDR3 sequence (DNA): TGTGCCACCAGTGATTTTCGGGGTGAGCAGTTCTTC.

To note about this clonotype: One end of the junction fails to match germline, which may point to a read error. The rearrangement links TRBV5-1 to TRBJ2-3, with D unresolved. The CDR3 totals 18 residues. Per the germline V gene, CDR1 is SGHRS and CDR2 is YFSETQ. This chain's CDR3 is CASSLDTDLPHSTDAQYF. CDR3 in DNA: TGCGCCAGCAGCTTAGACACTGACCTACCTCATAGCACAGATGCGCAGTATTTT.

The chain is built from TRBV7-9 and TRBJ2-7; D not certain. The V and J ends lost 0 bases and 5 bases respectively, with 14 bases between them. CDR1 and CDR2 (germline): SEHNR, FQNEAQ (reference sequence). The CDR3 is 15 residues long. Here the CDR3 DNA reads TGTGCCAGCAGCTTAGCCCGTCTTACCCGGGACGAGCAGTACTTC. Translating it yields CASSLARLTRDEQYF.

This rearrangement joins TRBV20-1 to TRBJ2-3; D ambiguous. CDR3 size: 10 residues. CDR1 is DFQATT, CDR2 SNEGSKA, per germline (reference sequence). Trimming left V 5 bases short and J 8 bases short, with 8 bases between. For the CDR3, the DNA is TGCAGTGCTTCCCTGGGTACGCAGTATTTT. Translation gives CSASLGTQYF.

J is TRBJ2-7 and V is TRBV28; unclear D gene. Trimming stripped 6 bases from V and 0 bases from J, with 12 bases between. CDR3 length: 14 residues. The germline gives CDR1 MDHEN, CDR2 SYDVKM. The CDR3 DNA reads TGTGCCAGCAGCTTGACGTGGGTCTCCTACGAGCAGTACTTC. Protein sequence: CASSLTWVSYEQYF.

J is TRBJ2-5 and V is TRBV7-2, with TRBD2 identical over 8 bases. This CDR3 has 15 residues. Germline V lookup: CDR1 SGHTA, CDR2 FQGNSA. The J segment lost 5 bases and the V segment lost 4 bases, leaving 9 bases of the junction unmatched. CDR3 residues: CASSSGLAPRETQYF. The CDR3 DNA is TGTGCCAGCAGCTCCGGACTAGCCCCACGCGAGACCCAGTACTTC.

This clonotype was detected only a few times. The chain carries TRBV28 and TRBJ1-5; perhaps TRBD1 as D (5 bases). With 1 base removed from V and 6 bases from J, the gap between germline ends came to 13 bases. Germline V lookup: CDR1 MDHEN, CDR2 SYDVKM. The CDR3 has 15 residues. CDR3 DNA: TGTGCCAGCAGTTTATTGCAGGGACGGGGTCAGCCCCAGCATTTT. Translated: CASSLLQGRGQPQHF.

The chain uses TRBV10-3 and TRBJ2-1; 8 bases align to TRBD2. The length of the CDR3 is 18 residues. V shed 4 bases and J 0 bases; nucleotides not matched to a gene: 11. The germline gives CDR1 ENHRY, CDR2 SYGVKD. CDR3 protein: CAISAYGGGTSSYNEQFF. Here the CDR3 DNA reads TGTGCCATCAGTGCCTATGGCGGGGGGACAAGCTCCTACAATGAGCAGTTCTTC.

This clonotype was detected a few times. The chain recombines TRBV4-3 with TRBJ1-6; a possible D gene is TRBD1 (5 bases). Germline CDR1 and CDR2: LGHNA and YSLEER. V dropped 2 bases and J dropped 0 bases, with 20 bases sitting between them. The CDR3 is 20 amino acids. The CDR3 loop is CASSQLWDAGKSSYNSPLHF. The CDR3, as DNA: TGCGCCAGCAGCCAACTCTGGGACGCCGGGAAGAGCTCCTATAATTCACCCCTCCACTTT.